Listed below are T cell receptor beta chains from one sample, sequenced in a study of shared clonotypes between healthy human individuals. Some clones are missing from TCRdb's copy, which holds only in-frame ones; the method was immunoSEQ multiplex PCR. The table lists about 95,000 clones, under 80% of them singletons. The sequenced sample consisted of memory CD8+ T cells sorted from blood. The source is a man under 40 in good health. CDR3s include the opening cysteine and the closing phenylalanine or tryptophan. Fields, in order: J gene, clone size, D gene, V gene, CDR3 DNA, CDR3 protein. A D gene is named only where the DNA matches it firmly. The size entry is marked missing in some rows and otherwise reads once, few, many or a size class.

>TRBJ1-1|NA|NA|TRBV28
TGTGCCAGCCGAAACGGGGAGGGGATCACTGAAGCTTTCTTT
CASRNGEGITEAFF
>TRBJ1-1|NA|NA|TRBV7-3
TGTGCCAGCAGCCATCTGGCGGGGGGTAACACTGAAGCTTTCTTT
CASSHLAGGNTEAFF
>TRBJ2-2|NA|NA|TRBV6-6
TGTGCCAGCAGTGTGAACACCGGGGAGCTGTTTTTT
CASSVNTGELFF
>TRBJ2-1|NA|TRBD2|TRBV5-6
TGTGCCAGCAGCTTGGCGGCTAGCGGGAAATTGGGTGAGCAGTTCTTC
CASSLAASGKLGEQFF
>TRBJ2-7|NA|TRBD2|TRBV27
TGTGCCAGCAGGCTCAATAGCGGGGTAAACTACGAGCAGTACTTC
CASRLNSGVNYEQYF
>TRBJ2-7|once|TRBD1|TRBV29-1
TGCAGCGTCCGGGACAGTACCTACGAGCAGTACTTC
CSVRDSTYEQYF
>TRBJ2-7|NA|TRBD1|TRBV4-1
TGCGCCAGCAGCCCCCGACAGGGGAGCTCCTACGAGCAGTACTTC
CASSPRQGSSYEQYF
>TRBJ1-3|NA|TRBD1|TRBV11-2
TGTGCCAGCAGCAACCCAGGGGGCTGGGGAAACACCATATATTTT
CASSNPGGWGNTIYF
>TRBJ2-7|few|NA|TRBV6-6
TGTGCCAGCAGTTACTCGCTGAGCTCCTACGAGCAGTACTTC
CASSYSLSSYEQYF
>TRBJ2-5|many|NA|TRBV7-8
TGTGCCAGCAGCTTAAGAGGCAGGGGAGGCGAGACCCAGTACTTC
CASSLRGRGGETQYF
>TRBJ2-5|NA|NA|TRBV5-1
TGCGCCAGCAGTTGGGGGGCTGTTCAAGGAGAGACCCAGTACTTC
CASSWGAVQGETQYF
>TRBJ2-2|NA|NA|TRBV11-2
TGTGCCAGCCCCAATGGACCGAACACCGGGGAGCTGTTTTTT
CASPNGPNTGELFF
>TRBJ2-1|few|TRBD2|TRBV10-2
TGCGCCACCGGGACTAGCGAGAATGAGCAGTTCTTC
CATGTSENEQFF
>TRBJ2-2|NA|NA|TRBV27
TGTGCCAGCAGTTTTAGAATCGCCGGGGAGCTGTTTTTT
CASSFRIAGELFF
>TRBJ1-5|NA|NA|TRBV28
TGTGCCAGCAGTCGATTTCAGGGAGTAAGCAATCAGCCCCAGCATTTT
CASSRFQGVSNQPQHF
>TRBJ1-2|few|NA|TRBV7-8
TGTGCCAGCAGCTTAGTGGGGACCCAGTATGGCTACACCTTC
CASSLVGTQYGYTF
>TRBJ2-5|many|NA|TRBV25-1
TGTGCCAGCAGTTCCCTGACAGAAGAGACCCAGTACTTC
CASSSLTEETQYF
>TRBJ2-7|few|TRBD1|TRBV5-1
TGCGCCAGCAGCCCGGCGGACAGGGGTCGCGAGCAGTACTTC
CASSPADRGREQYF
>TRBJ2-1|NA|NA|TRBV28
TGTGCCAGCAGTCCGCGAGGACAGTTATGGAACGAGCAGTTCTTC
CASSPRGQLWNEQFF
>TRBJ2-2|once|NA|TRBV15
TGTGCCACCAGCAGAGAGTGGGGAGGCACCGGGGAGCTGTTTTTT
CATSREWGGTGELFF
>TRBJ2-4|NA|NA|TRBV23-1
TGCGCCAGCATAGGGGGTCGTGGGGTTGGGCTAGCCAAAAACATTCAGTACTTC
CASIGGRGVGLAKNIQYF
>TRBJ2-7|few|TRBD2|TRBV27
TGTGCCAGCATGGACAGCGGGAGCTCCTACGAGCAGTACTTC
CASMDSGSSYEQYF
>TRBJ2-5|few|NA|TRBV10-2
TGCGCCAGCAGTTTAGGAGAGACCCAGTACTTC
CASSLGETQYF
>TRBJ2-1|few|NA|TRBV13
TGTGCCAGCAGCTCGCCCGACACTGCCCCCTCCTACAATGAGCAGTTCTTC
CASSSPDTAPSYNEQFF
>TRBJ1-2|NA|NA|TRBV14
TGTGCCAGCAGCCAACAAGTAGTGTATGGCTACACCTTC
CASSQQVVYGYTF
>TRBJ2-1|few|TRBD2|TRBV6-4
TGTGCCAGCAGCGGACTAGCGGGAAGCAATGAGCAGTTCTTC
CASSGLAGSNEQFF
>TRBJ2-2|NA|NA|TRBV6-5
TGTGCCAGCAGAAGGGTGGCGAACACCGGGGAGCTGTTTTTT
CASRRVANTGELFF
>TRBJ2-7|many|NA|TRBV30
TGTGCCTGGAGGCAGGGGTCCTACGAGCAGTACTTC
CAWRQGSYEQYF
>TRBJ1-1|NA|NA|TRBV19
TGTGCCAGTGGGGGGGGCAGGTGGAACACTGAAGCTTTCTTT
CASGGGRWNTEAFF
>TRBJ1-1|NA|NA|TRBV10-1
TGCGCCAGCCCAACAGTGAACACTGAAGCTTTCTTT
CASPTVNTEAFF
>TRBJ2-7|NA|TRBD1|TRBV7-3
TGTGCCAGCAGCCCCGACGGGACAGGGTTCTACGAGCAGTACTTC
CASSPDGTGFYEQYF
>TRBJ2-1|many|NA|TRBV6-1
TGTGCCAGCAGTGAAGCGGGAGGCTCCTACAATGAGCAGTTCTTC
CASSEAGGSYNEQFF
>TRBJ2-1|NA|TRBD2|TRBV6-1
TGTGCCAGCAGCACCCTAGCGGGAGATTACAATGAGCAGTTCTTC
CASSTLAGDYNEQFF
>TRBJ2-7|few|NA|TRBV6-5
TGTGCCAGCAGTTACTCGGGGCAGCCACCTCACTTC
CASSYSGQPPHF
>TRBJ2-3|NA|NA|TRBV9
TGTGCCAGCAGCCCCTTCACGGGGGTAGATACGCAGTATTTT
CASSPFTGVDTQYF
>TRBJ2-6|NA|NA|TRBV27
TGTGCCAGCAGATTGAACTCTGGGGCCAACGTCCTGACTTTC
CASRLNSGANVLTF
>TRBJ2-1|once|TRBD1|TRBV4-1
TGCGCCAGCAGCCAAGTGTTCGCAGGGGGCCACAATGAGCAGTTCTTC
CASSQVFAGGHNEQFF
>TRBJ2-7|NA|NA|TRBV5-6
TGTGCCAGCAGCTGCATGACCGACGCCGGGGTCTACGAGCAGTACTTC
CASSCMTDAGVYEQYF
>TRBJ2-1|NA|NA|TRBV10-3
TGTGCCACCGAAGGTCGGCAGGGCGGGTCCTACAATGAGCAGTTCTTC
CATEGRQGGSYNEQFF
>TRBJ2-7|few|TRBD1|TRBV4-2
TGTGCCAGCAGCCAAGATCACAGGGGGGACGAGCAGTACTTC
CASSQDHRGDEQYF
>TRBJ2-1|NA|NA|TRBV15
TGTGCCACCACGGCCCCCTCCTACAATGAGCAGTTCTTC
CATTAPSYNEQFF
>TRBJ2-2|NA|NA|TRBV11-3
TGTGCCAGCAAAGGGGACACCGGGGAGCTGTTTTTT
CASKGDTGELFF
>TRBJ2-3|NA|TRBD2|TRBV7-9
TGTGCCAGCAGCTTGACTAGCGGGATTACAGATACGCAGTATTTT
CASSLTSGITDTQYF
>TRBJ2-1|NA|TRBD2|TRBV14
TGTGCCAGCAGCCAGGGACTAGCGGGTGGTGAGCAGTTCTTC
CASSQGLAGGEQFF
>TRBJ2-7|few|NA|TRBV6-1
TGTGCCAGCAGTGAACCAGTGGGCAGCACCTACGAGCAGTACTTC
CASSEPVGSTYEQYF
>TRBJ2-7|many|NA|TRBV28
TGTGCCAGCCGGGACTTGACCTACGAGCAGTACTTC
CASRDLTYEQYF
>TRBJ2-1|NA|TRBD2|TRBV28
TGTGCCAGCAGTTCCCAGCGGGAGTATCCGTTCTTC
CASSSQREYPFF